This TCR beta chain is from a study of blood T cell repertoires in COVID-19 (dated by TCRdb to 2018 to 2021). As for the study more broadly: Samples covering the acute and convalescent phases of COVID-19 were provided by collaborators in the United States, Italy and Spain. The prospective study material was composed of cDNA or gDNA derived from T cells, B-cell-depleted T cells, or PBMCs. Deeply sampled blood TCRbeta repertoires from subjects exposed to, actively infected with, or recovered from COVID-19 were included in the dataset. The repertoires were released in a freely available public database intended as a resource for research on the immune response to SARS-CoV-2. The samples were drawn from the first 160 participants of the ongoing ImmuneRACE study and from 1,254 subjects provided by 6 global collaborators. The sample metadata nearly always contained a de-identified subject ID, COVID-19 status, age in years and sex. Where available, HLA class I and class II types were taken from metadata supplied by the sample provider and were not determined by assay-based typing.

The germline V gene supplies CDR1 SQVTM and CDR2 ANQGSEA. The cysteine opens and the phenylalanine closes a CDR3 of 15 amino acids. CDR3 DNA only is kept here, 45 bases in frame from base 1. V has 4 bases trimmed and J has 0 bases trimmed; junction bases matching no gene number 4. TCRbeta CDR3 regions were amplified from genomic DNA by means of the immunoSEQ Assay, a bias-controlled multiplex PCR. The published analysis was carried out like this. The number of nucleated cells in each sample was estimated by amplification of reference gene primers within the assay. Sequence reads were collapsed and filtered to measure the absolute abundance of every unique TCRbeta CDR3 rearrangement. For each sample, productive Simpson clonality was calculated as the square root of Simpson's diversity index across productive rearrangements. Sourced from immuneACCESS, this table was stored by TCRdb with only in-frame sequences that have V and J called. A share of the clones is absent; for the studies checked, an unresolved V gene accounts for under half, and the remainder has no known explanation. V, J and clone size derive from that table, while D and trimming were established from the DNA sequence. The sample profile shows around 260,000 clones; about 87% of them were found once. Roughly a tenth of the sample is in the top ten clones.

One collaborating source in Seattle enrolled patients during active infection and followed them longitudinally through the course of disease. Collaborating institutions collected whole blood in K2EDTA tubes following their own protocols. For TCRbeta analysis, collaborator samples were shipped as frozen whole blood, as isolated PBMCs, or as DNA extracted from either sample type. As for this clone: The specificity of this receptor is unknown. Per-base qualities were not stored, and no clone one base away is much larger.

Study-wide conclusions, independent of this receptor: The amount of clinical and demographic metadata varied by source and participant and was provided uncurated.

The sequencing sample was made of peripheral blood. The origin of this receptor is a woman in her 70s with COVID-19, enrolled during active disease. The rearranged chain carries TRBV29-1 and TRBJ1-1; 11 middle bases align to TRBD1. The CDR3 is CSVVGTGGVNTEAFF. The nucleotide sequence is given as TGCAGCGTTGTAGGGACAGGGGGGGTGAACACTGAAGCTTTCTTT. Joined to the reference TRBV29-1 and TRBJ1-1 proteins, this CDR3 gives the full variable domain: SAVISQKPSRDICQRGTSLTIQCQVDSQVTMMFWYRQQPGQSLTLIATANQGSEATYESGFVIDKFPISRPNLTFSTLTVSNMSPEDSSIYLCSVVGTGGVNTEAFFGQGTRLTVV.